The 24 T cell receptor beta chains given below trace back to one sample, sequenced in a study of T cell changes during pregnancy in multiple sclerosis. The repertoire was sequenced with immunoSEQ multiplex PCR; TCRdb's copy has only in-frame clones and lacks some. This table has roughly 47,000 clones, 80% to 90% appearing once. The input for sequencing was CD8+ T cells from peripheral blood mononuclear cells, taken in the second trimester of pregnancy. Receptors originate from a female donor with multiple sclerosis, enrolled in a pregnancy study.

This chain links TRBV27 with TRBJ2-1; D uncertain. The CDR3 has 15 amino acids. The germline V gene encodes CDR1 MNHEY and CDR2 SMNVEV (reference sequence). Trimming shortened V by 6 bases and J by 6 bases, and 18 bases separated the two germline ends. The CDR3 spells CASRVGFPPSNEQFF. The CDR3 coding sequence is TGTGCCAGCAGAGTCGGTTTCCCACCTTCCAATGAGCAGTTCTTC.

The V and J genes are TRBV18 and TRBJ1-5; D not resolved. Germline CDR1 and CDR2: KGHSH and LQKENI. Trimming stripped 5 bases from V and 0 bases from J, with 14 bases between. The CDR3 runs to 16 residues. The CDR3 spells CASSSDTYLSNQPQHF. As DNA, the CDR3 is TGTGCCAGCTCATCCGACACTTATCTTAGCAATCAGCCCCAGCATTTT.

The rearrangement links TRBV9 to TRBJ1-1; a weak D match, TRBD1 (5 bases). Trimming pared 4 bases from V and 5 bases from J, leaving 21 bases between. Germline V gives CDR1 SGDLS, CDR2 YYNGEE. CDR3 length: 16 residues. The CDR3 sequence: CASSTPLGGGGTEAFF. CDR3 nucleotides: TGTGCCAGCAGCACGCCTTTGGGGGGAGGTGGGACTGAAGCTTTCTTT.

V is TRBV27 and J is TRBJ1-1; no definite D call. The germline CDR1 and CDR2 sequences are MNHEY and SMNVEV (reference sequence). The CDR3 is 11 residues long. Trimming removed 3 bases at V and 8 bases at J, with 7 bases between. CDR3 in DNA: TGTGCCAGCAGTTTGGCTTTCGAAGCTTTCTTT. It codes for CASSLAFEAFF.

V gene TRBV5-1 combines with J gene TRBJ1-1; D call uncertain. Germline V gives CDR1 SGHRS, CDR2 YFSETQ. V shed 4 bases and J shed 0 bases, with 16 bases lying between them. This CDR3 has 16 amino acids. CDR3 bases: TGCGCCAGCAGCCTTGCGGGTTCCATCATGAACACTGAAGCTTTCTTT. Protein: CASSLAGSIMNTEAFF.

The chain combines TRBV12-5 with TRBJ2-5, with 7 bases aligning to TRBD1. This CDR3 is 13 amino acids long. Germline loops: CDR1 LGHNT, CDR2 FRNRAP. After removal of 5 bases from V and 3 bases from J, the junction contained 3 bases not matched to a gene. The DNA for the CDR3 is TGTGCTAGTGGTCCCGGGACAGAAGAGACCCAGTACTTC. Translating it yields CASGPGTEETQYF. Full variable domain (rest looked up from reference TRBV12-5 and TRBJ2-5): DARVTQTPRHKVTEMGQEVTMRCQPILGHNTVFWYRQTMMQGLELLAYFRNRAPLDDSGMPKDRFSAEMPDATLATLKIQPSEPRDSAVYFCASGPGTEETQYFGPGTRLLVL.

This clone showed up just once. V is TRBV7-6 and J is TRBJ2-1; the match to TRBD2 covers 10 bases. Germline lookup yields CDR1 SGHVS and CDR2 FNYEAQ. The CDR3 extends over 16 amino acids. Unmatched junction bases numbered 9, after V lost 1 base and J lost 9 bases. CDR3 protein: CASSLELGLAGAEQFF. For the CDR3, the DNA is TGTGCCAGCAGCTTAGAACTTGGGCTAGCGGGAGCTGAGCAGTTCTTC.

This chain uses TRBV7-6 with TRBJ2-1; 8 nucleotides match TRBD2. The CDR3 loop spans 15 amino acids. The V and J ends lost 0 bases and 5 bases, in that order; junction bases with no gene match: 3. Germline assignment: CDR1 SGHVS and CDR2 FNYEAQ. The CDR3 sequence: CASSLASGADNEQFF. As DNA, the CDR3 is TGTGCCAGCAGCTTAGCTAGCGGGGCTGACAATGAGCAGTTCTTC.

V is TRBV5-6 and J is TRBJ1-5, with a weak D call TRBD1 (6 bases). With 0 bases removed from V and 7 bases from J, the gap between germline ends came to 8 bases. CDR1 and CDR2 (germline): SGHDT, YYEEEE. The CDR3 runs to 13 residues. In nucleotides, the CDR3 is TGTGCCAGCAGCTTGGGGCAGGGGCAGCCCCAGCATTTT. Protein: CASSLGQGQPQHF.

CDR3 bases: TGCGCCAGCAGTGAGACGGACAGGGGGATGGAGACCCAGTACTTC. Translation gives CASSETDRGMETQYF. This chain links TRBV10-1 with TRBJ2-5; 10 bases match TRBD1. After removal of 2 bases from V and 5 bases from J, the junction contained 5 bases not matched to a gene. Germline CDR1 reads WNHNN; CDR2 reads SYGVQD (reference sequence). This CDR3 region has 15 residues.

V is TRBV28 and J is TRBJ2-2; TRBD1 matches at 8 bases. Losses at the gene ends were 5 bases for V and 4 bases for J; bases not matched to a gene: 21. Germline V lookup: CDR1 MDHEN, CDR2 SYDVKM. CDR3 length: 20 amino acids. This CDR3 is CASSPLKVYTGGPSTGELFF. CDR3 bases: TGTGCCAGCAGTCCATTGAAAGTCTACACAGGGGGACCTTCCACCGGGGAGCTGTTTTTT.

The chain joins TRBV11-1 to TRBJ2-1, with TRBD1 matching over 8 bases. CDR3 length equals 15 residues. Unmatched junction bases numbered 8, after V lost 3 bases and J lost 7 bases. In germline, CDR1 is SGHAT, CDR2 FQDESV (reference sequence). CDR3 sequence (DNA): TGTGCCAGCAGCTTTTTAAGGACAGGGCGGAATGAGCAGTTCTTC. The encoded protein is CASSFLRTGRNEQFF. The whole variable domain, filled in from reference TRBV11-1 and TRBJ2-1, reads EAEVAQSPRYKITEKSQAVAFWCDPISGHATLYWYRQILGQGPELLVQFQDESVVDDSQLPKDRFSAERLKGVDSTLKIQPAELGDSAMYLCASSFLRTGRNEQFFGPGTRLTVL.

The chain joins TRBV27 to TRBJ1-5; D gene ambiguous. This CDR3 region has 13 residues. V was shortened by 3 bases and J by 9 bases, with 12 bases between the two germline ends. Per germline, CDR1 MNHEY and CDR2 SMNVEV (reference sequence). Written as DNA, the CDR3 is TGTGCCAGCAGTTTGGCGGGATCGTGGCCCCAGCATTTT. Protein: CASSLAGSWPQHF.

The chain carries TRBV9 and TRBJ1-3, with no clear D. The CDR3 has 19 amino acids. V gave up 3 bases and J gave up 4 bases, with 26 bases separating them. CDR1 is SGDLS and CDR2 is YYNGEE in the germline V gene. DNA of the CDR3: TGTGCCAGCAGCGACAACATTGGAGCCGATATCAGACTAGGAAACACCATATATTTT. It specifies CASSDNIGADIRLGNTIYF.

The rearrangement uses TRBV30 and TRBJ2-7; no definite D call. In germline, CDR1 is GTSNPN, CDR2 SVGIG (reference sequence). V was trimmed by 0 bases and J by 0 bases, leaving 15 bases between them. There are 16 residues in the CDR3. The CDR3 nucleotides are TGTGCCTGGAGTGTATTCGGAGAGAAGAGCTCCTACGAGCAGTACTTC. Translating it yields CAWSVFGEKSSYEQYF.

The V call is TRBV5-4, the J call TRBJ2-3; 9 nucleotides line up with TRBD2. The CDR3 length is 16 residues. The germline gives CDR1 SGHNT, CDR2 YYREEE (reference sequence). J was trimmed by 1 base and V by 2 bases; bases with no gene match: 5. CDR3 bases: TGTGCCAGCAGCTTCGGGACTAGCTTTGGCACAGATACGCAGTATTTT. Amino acid sequence: CASSFGTSFGTDTQYF.

The chain uses TRBV11-2 and TRBJ2-7; TRBD2 might be the D (5 bases). The V gene's germline CDR1 is SGHAT and CDR2 FQNNGV. V gave up 6 bases and J gave up 3 bases, with 18 bases separating them. The CDR3 runs to 15 residues. The CDR3 is CASSIGSGENYEQYF. The CDR3 DNA follows: TGTGCCAGCAGTATAGGCAGCGGAGAAAACTACGAGCAGTACTTC.

The chain links TRBV7-9 to TRBJ2-3; 7 bases match TRBD2. Germline CDR1 reads SEHNR; CDR2 reads FQNEAQ (reference sequence). The CDR3 totals 14 residues. With V trimmed by 9 bases and J by 2 bases, 8 bases remained unmatched. Here the CDR3 reads CAREDLADTDTQYF. The DNA of the CDR3 is TGTGCCAGGGAGGACCTAGCGGACACAGATACGCAGTATTTT.

The CDR3 nucleotides read TGTGCCAGCAGTGAATTAGCGGGTTCCTACGAGCAGTACTTC. It yields the protein CASSELAGSYEQYF. V is TRBV2 and J is TRBJ2-7, with 7 bases aligning to TRBD2. The CDR3 extends over 14 amino acids. CDR1 and CDR2 from the germline V gene are SNHLY and FYNNEI. V was pared by 2 bases and J by 1 base, with 2 bases of the junction left unmatched.

This chain joins TRBV5-4 and TRBJ1-2, with a weak D call TRBD1 (5 bases). The CDR3 has 12 residues. Germline-derived CDR1 and CDR2 are SGHNT and YYREEE (reference sequence). Trimming cost V 0 bases and J 8 bases, with 8 bases left between them. The CDR3 region has the DNA TGTGCCAGCAGCTTGGGTGGGGCAGGCTACACCTTC. It is translated as CASSLGGAGYTF.

The rearrangement uses TRBV5-5 and TRBJ1-6, with TRBD1 matching 8 bases. The trim removed 4 bases at V and 9 bases at J, leaving 6 bases unmatched. Germline V gives CDR1 SGHKS, CDR2 YYEKEE (reference sequence). This CDR3 contains 14 residues. The CDR3 here is CASSRTGLSSPLHF. CDR3 bases: TGTGCCAGCAGCCGGACAGGGTTGAGTTCACCCCTCCACTTT.

This chain joins TRBV5-1 and TRBJ2-1; TRBD1 agrees at 8 bases. The CDR3 loop spans 15 amino acids. The germline V gene encodes CDR1 SGHRS and CDR2 YFSETQ. With V trimmed by 4 bases and J by 6 bases, 9 bases remained unmatched. CDR3 sequence reads: CASSPTGALVNEQFF. CDR3 DNA sequence: TGCGCCAGCAGCCCGACAGGGGCGCTCGTCAATGAGCAGTTCTTC.

This chain links TRBV27 with TRBJ2-5; TRBD2 aligns across 7 bases. This CDR3 has 14 residues. Germline-derived CDR1 and CDR2 are MNHEY and SMNVEV (reference sequence). J lost 5 bases, V lost 3 bases, and 6 bases had no gene match. CDR3 loop: CASSFFAGVETQYF. The CDR3 nucleotides are TGTGCCAGCAGTTTTTTTGCGGGGGTGGAGACCCAGTACTTC.

The V and J genes are TRBV19 and TRBJ1-2; no firm D call. The CDR3 has 20 amino acids. Germline lookup yields CDR1 LNHDA and CDR2 SQIVND (reference sequence). V was cut by 6 bases and J by 4 bases, with 33 bases left in between. This chain's CDR3 is CASRGVLGAGGVPKGYGYTF. The CDR3 DNA reads TGTGCCAGTAGAGGAGTTTTAGGAGCCGGAGGTGTGCCGAAGGGCTATGGCTACACCTTC.